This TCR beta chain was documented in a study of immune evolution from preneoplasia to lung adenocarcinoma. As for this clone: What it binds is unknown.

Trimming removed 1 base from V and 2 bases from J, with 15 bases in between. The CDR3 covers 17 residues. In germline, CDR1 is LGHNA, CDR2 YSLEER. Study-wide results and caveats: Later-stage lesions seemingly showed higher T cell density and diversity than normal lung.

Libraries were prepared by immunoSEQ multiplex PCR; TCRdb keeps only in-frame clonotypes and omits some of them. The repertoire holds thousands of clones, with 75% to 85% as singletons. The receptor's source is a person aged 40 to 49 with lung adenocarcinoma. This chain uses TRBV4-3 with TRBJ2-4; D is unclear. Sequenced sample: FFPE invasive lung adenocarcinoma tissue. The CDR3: CASSQVMAVNPKNIQYF. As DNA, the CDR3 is TGCGCCAGCAGCCAAGTAATGGCAGTGAATCCCAAAAACATTCAGTACTTC.